These T cell receptor beta chains were read from a single sample in a study of metastatic and nonmetastatic thyroid tumors. TCRdb re-clonotyped the PCR reads through MiXCR. The top ten hold 13% to 15% of the sample, which has 3,300 or so clones, 35% seen once. Sequenced input: adjacent normal tissue. These receptors originate from a male donor with papillary thyroid cancer or a benign thyroid nodule (not recorded which). Some clones in this sample may be carry-over from other donors' samples. The CDR3 runs from the conserved cysteine through the conserved F or W. Fields, in order: CDR3 DNA, CDR3 protein, D gene, V gene, J gene, clone size. A D gene is named only where the DNA matches it firmly. The size entry is marked missing in some rows and otherwise reads once, few, many or a size class.

CDR3 DNA: TGTGCCAGCAGCTCTGGTGGAAGGTACTTCACTAATGAAAAACTGTTTTTT
CDR3 protein: CASSSGGRYFTNEKLFF
D gene: .
V gene: TRBV7-6
J gene: TRBJ1-4
clone size: once

CDR3 DNA: TGTGCCAGCAGCTTGGGGACTACTGCCTGGGAGACCCAGTACTTC
CDR3 protein: CASSLGTTAWETQYF
D gene: .
V gene: TRBV5-4
J gene: TRBJ2-5
clone size: once

CDR3 DNA: TGTGCCAGCAGCTTAACAGGGAGCTTCACCGGGGAGCTGTTTTTC
CDR3 protein: CASSLTGSFTGELFF
D gene: .
V gene: TRBV7-3
J gene: TRBJ2-2
clone size: .

CDR3 DNA: TGTGCCAGCAGTTATGGACAGCCGGTCGAGCAGTACTTC
CDR3 protein: CASSYGQPVEQYF
D gene: .
V gene: TRBV6-2/TRBV6-3
J gene: TRBJ2-7
clone size: .

CDR3 DNA: TGTGCCAGTAGAAATGAGGGACAGGACTTTTTCTATGGCTACACCTTC
CDR3 protein: CASRNEGQDFFYGYTF
D gene: TRBD1
V gene: TRBV19
J gene: TRBJ1-2
clone size: .

CDR3 DNA: TGTGCCAGCAGCCCTTGGGGGAACCACGAGCAGTACTTC
CDR3 protein: CASSPWGNHEQYF
D gene: .
V gene: TRBV5-6
J gene: TRBJ2-7
clone size: few

CDR3 DNA: TGTGCCAGCAGTTCCACCGGGACAGGGTGGAACACTGAAGCTTTCTTT
CDR3 protein: CASSSTGTGWNTEAFF
D gene: TRBD1
V gene: TRBV12-3/TRBV12-4
J gene: TRBJ1-1
clone size: few

CDR3 DNA: TGCAGTGCTAGACCCGTAGCGGGGGGCCTCACCGGGGAGCTGTTTTTT
CDR3 protein: CSARPVAGGLTGELFF
D gene: TRBD2
V gene: TRBV20-1
J gene: TRBJ2-2
clone size: .

CDR3 DNA: TGTGCCAGCAGTTCAGGCAGGGGCGACGAAAAACTGTTTTTT
CDR3 protein: CASSSGRGDEKLFF
D gene: .
V gene: TRBV27
J gene: TRBJ1-4
clone size: many

CDR3 DNA: TGCAGTGCCTGGGACCTAGTCGTGGGGCAGTACTTC
CDR3 protein: CSAWDLVVGQYF
D gene: .
V gene: TRBV20-1
J gene: TRBJ2-7
clone size: .

CDR3 DNA: TGTGCCAGCAGGTCGCGGGGTCCTGGGGAGCAGTTCTTC
CDR3 protein: CASRSRGPGEQFF
D gene: .
V gene: TRBV28
J gene: TRBJ2-1
clone size: .

CDR3 DNA: TGTGCCAGCAGTGCCGGACAGGGGGCGCCCGGAGTGAGACTCGGCGAGCAGTACTTC
CDR3 protein: CASSAGQGAPGVRLGEQYF
D gene: TRBD1
V gene: TRBV2
J gene: TRBJ2-7
clone size: .

CDR3 DNA: TGTGCCAGCTCATATTGGGACAGTGACTATGGCTACACCTTC
CDR3 protein: CASSYWDSDYGYTF
D gene: TRBD1
V gene: TRBV6-2/TRBV6-3
J gene: TRBJ1-2
clone size: .

CDR3 DNA: TGTGCCAGCAGACAGGGGTACACTGAAGCTTTCTTT
CDR3 protein: CASRQGYTEAFF
D gene: TRBD1
V gene: TRBV2
J gene: TRBJ1-1
clone size: few

CDR3 DNA: TGCAGTGCTAGAGCTGCCGTGACTATCAAATACGAGCAGTACTTC
CDR3 protein: CSARAAVTIKYEQYF
D gene: .
V gene: TRBV20-1
J gene: TRBJ2-7
clone size: .

CDR3 DNA: TGTGCCAGCAGCTTAAGTATGGGCTACGAGCAGTACTTC
CDR3 protein: CASSLSMGYEQYF
D gene: .
V gene: TRBV11-3
J gene: TRBJ2-7
clone size: .

CDR3 DNA: TGTGCCGGCACTAGGCTACCGGGCCTCACCGGGGAGCTGTTTTTT
CDR3 protein: CAGTRLPGLTGELFF
D gene: .
V gene: TRBV27
J gene: TRBJ2-2
clone size: few

CDR3 DNA: TGTGCCAGCAGTACTGAATACAGGGCGAACACTGAAGCTTTCTTT
CDR3 protein: CASSTEYRANTEAFF
D gene: .
V gene: TRBV6-1
J gene: TRBJ1-1
clone size: few

CDR3 DNA: TGCAGTGCTAGGGAGGGGGCAAGGACTGAAGCTTTCTTT
CDR3 protein: CSAREGARTEAFF
D gene: TRBD1
V gene: TRBV20-1
J gene: TRBJ1-1
clone size: .

CDR3 DNA: TGTGCTAGTGGTTCGAGCGGGAGCGGGGTCGAGCAGTACTTC
CDR3 protein: CASGSSGSGVEQYF
D gene: TRBD2
V gene: TRBV12-5
J gene: TRBJ2-7
clone size: few

CDR3 DNA: TGCAGTGCCGCCGGGGGTCTGGCCGGGGAGCTGTTTTTT
CDR3 protein: CSAAGGLAGELFF
D gene: .
V gene: TRBV20-1
J gene: TRBJ2-2
clone size: .

CDR3 DNA: TGTGCCAGCAGCCACCAAACCGGGGGGGGGGACTATGGCTACACCTTC
CDR3 protein: CASSHQTGGGDYGYTF
D gene: .
V gene: TRBV27
J gene: TRBJ1-2
clone size: .

CDR3 DNA: TGTGCCAGCAGTCACGACAGGCGACGCTCTGGAAACACCATATATTTT
CDR3 protein: CASSHDRRRSGNTIYF
D gene: .
V gene: TRBV6-5
J gene: TRBJ1-3
clone size: few